These T cell receptor beta chains were read from a single sample in a study of blood T cells in healthy people across ages. TCRdb independently ran MiXCR on the 5' RACE reads; one entry per CDR3 protein. The sample has about 280,000 distinct CDR3 sequences, 25% to 30% seen once. The material sequenced was blood. The source is a woman in her seventies in good health. Each CDR3 is given with its conserved first and last residue. The D gene is left open where the match is weak. Clone sizes are given selectively: once, few, many, or a class where the clone is expanded.

CDR3nt: TGCGCCAGCAGCTTGGGCTCCGGGACAGCTAACTATGGCTACACCTTC; CDR3aa: CASSLGSGTANYGYTF; d_gene: TRBD1; abundance: -; v_gene: TRBV5-1; j_gene: TRBJ1-2
CDR3nt: TGTGCCAGCAGGGAAAACGGACGGCTCTCTAGAAACACCACATATTTT; CDR3aa: CASRENGRLSRNTTYF; d_gene: -; abundance: -; v_gene: TRBV28; j_gene: TRBJ1-3
CDR3nt: TGTGCTAGTGGTGGGGACCTCCTGACCCAGTACTTC; CDR3aa: CASGGDLLTQYF; d_gene: -; abundance: -; v_gene: TRBV12-5; j_gene: TRBJ2-5
CDR3nt: TGCGCCAGCAGCTCTCGGACAGGGGACTACGAGCAGTACTTC; CDR3aa: CASSSRTGDYEQYF; d_gene: TRBD1; abundance: few; v_gene: TRBV5-1; j_gene: TRBJ2-7
CDR3nt: TGCGCCAGCAGTTGGGATACGGGACAGAAAGAGACCCAGTACTTC; CDR3aa: CASSWDTGQKETQYF; d_gene: TRBD1; abundance: -; v_gene: TRBV5-1; j_gene: TRBJ2-5
CDR3nt: TGCGCCAGCAGCTTCGGTAGCGGCTCCTACGAGCAGTACTTC; CDR3aa: CASSFGSGSYEQYF; d_gene: -; abundance: many; v_gene: TRBV5-1; j_gene: TRBJ2-7
CDR3nt: TGTGCCAGCAGCACCAGTCTCGTGGCGGACGGGCCCGAAAAACTGTTTTTT; CDR3aa: CASSTSLVADGPEKLFF; d_gene: -; abundance: -; v_gene: TRBV7-6; j_gene: TRBJ1-4
CDR3nt: TGTGCCAGCACCAAAACAGGGAATGGCTACACCTTC; CDR3aa: CASTKTGNGYTF; d_gene: -; abundance: -; v_gene: TRBV6-5; j_gene: TRBJ1-2
CDR3nt: TGTGCCAGCAGCAAGAGCAATGAAAAACTGTTTTTT; CDR3aa: CASSKSNEKLFF; d_gene: -; abundance: few; v_gene: TRBV12-3/TRBV12-4; j_gene: TRBJ1-4
CDR3nt: TGTGCCAGCAGCTTGGTTCAGAGAGACTATGGCTACACCTTC; CDR3aa: CASSLVQRDYGYTF; d_gene: -; abundance: -; v_gene: TRBV5-6; j_gene: TRBJ1-2
CDR3nt: TGTGCCAGCAGTCCCCCCCCGACAGGGAGGAGACAAGAGACCCAGTACTTC; CDR3aa: CASSPPPTGRRQETQYF; d_gene: -; abundance: few; v_gene: TRBV28; j_gene: TRBJ2-5
CDR3nt: TGTGCCAGCAGCCAACGTCGGAACACTGAAGCTTTCTTT; CDR3aa: CASSQRRNTEAFF; d_gene: -; abundance: -; v_gene: TRBV4-2; j_gene: TRBJ1-1
CDR3nt: TGTGCCACCGGTACGGGAGGTCCCTACGAGCAGTACTTC; CDR3aa: CATGTGGPYEQYF; d_gene: TRBD2; abundance: -; v_gene: TRBV15; j_gene: TRBJ2-7
CDR3nt: TGTGCCAGCAGCTTCGCCGGGGCAGGGGAAGACACAGATACGCAGTATTTT; CDR3aa: CASSFAGAGEDTDTQYF; d_gene: -; abundance: many; v_gene: TRBV13; j_gene: TRBJ2-3
CDR3nt: TGTGCCTCCAGTAGGGGTGACCAACAATACAATGAGCAGTTCTTC; CDR3aa: CASSRGDQQYNEQFF; d_gene: -; abundance: -; v_gene: TRBV9; j_gene: TRBJ2-1
CDR3nt: TGTGCCAGCAGTTTACGGCTAGCGGGAGGATACAATGAGCAGTTCTTC; CDR3aa: CASSLRLAGGYNEQFF; d_gene: TRBD2; abundance: -; v_gene: TRBV12-3/TRBV12-4; j_gene: TRBJ2-1
CDR3nt: TGTGCCAGCACCGGGACTAGCGCGAACAATGAGCAGTTCTTC; CDR3aa: CASTGTSANNEQFF; d_gene: TRBD2; abundance: few; v_gene: TRBV9; j_gene: TRBJ2-1
CDR3nt: TGTGCCAGCAGCGTAAACTTGTGGGGCTACGAGCAGTACTTC; CDR3aa: CASSVNLWGYEQYF; d_gene: -; abundance: -; v_gene: TRBV9; j_gene: TRBJ2-7
CDR3nt: TGTGCCAGCACCGCGGGACAGGGGTTCTACGAGCAGTACTTC; CDR3aa: CASTAGQGFYEQYF; d_gene: TRBD1; abundance: -; v_gene: TRBV6-6; j_gene: TRBJ2-7
CDR3nt: TGTGCCAGCAGCTTGGCGACAGGGGTTGTTTCACCCCTCCACTTT; CDR3aa: CASSLATGVVSPLHF; d_gene: TRBD1; abundance: many; v_gene: TRBV5-5; j_gene: TRBJ1-6
CDR3nt: TGTGCCAGCTCACCCGACGTGAGCTCCTACAATGAGCAGTTCTTC; CDR3aa: CASSPDVSSYNEQFF; d_gene: -; abundance: once; v_gene: TRBV18; j_gene: TRBJ2-1
CDR3nt: TGTGCCAGCTCACCATCCCGGAATGAGCAGTTCTTC; CDR3aa: CASSPSRNEQFF; d_gene: -; abundance: -; v_gene: TRBV18; j_gene: TRBJ2-1